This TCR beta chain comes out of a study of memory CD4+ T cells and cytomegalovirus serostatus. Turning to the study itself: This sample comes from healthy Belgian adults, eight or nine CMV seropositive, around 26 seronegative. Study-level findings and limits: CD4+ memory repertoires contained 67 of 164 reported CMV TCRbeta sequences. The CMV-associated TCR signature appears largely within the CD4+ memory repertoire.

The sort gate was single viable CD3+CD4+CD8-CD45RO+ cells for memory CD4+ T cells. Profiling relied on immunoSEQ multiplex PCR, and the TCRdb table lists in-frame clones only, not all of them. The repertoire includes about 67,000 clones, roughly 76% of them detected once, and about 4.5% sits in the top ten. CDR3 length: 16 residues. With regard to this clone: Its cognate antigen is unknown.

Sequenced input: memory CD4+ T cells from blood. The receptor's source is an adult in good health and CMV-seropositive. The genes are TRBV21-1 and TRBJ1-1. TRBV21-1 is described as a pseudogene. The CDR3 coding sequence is TGTGCCAGCAGCGAAACGTGGGGTTGTACGAACACTGAAGCTTTCTTT. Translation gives CASSETWGCTNTEAFF.